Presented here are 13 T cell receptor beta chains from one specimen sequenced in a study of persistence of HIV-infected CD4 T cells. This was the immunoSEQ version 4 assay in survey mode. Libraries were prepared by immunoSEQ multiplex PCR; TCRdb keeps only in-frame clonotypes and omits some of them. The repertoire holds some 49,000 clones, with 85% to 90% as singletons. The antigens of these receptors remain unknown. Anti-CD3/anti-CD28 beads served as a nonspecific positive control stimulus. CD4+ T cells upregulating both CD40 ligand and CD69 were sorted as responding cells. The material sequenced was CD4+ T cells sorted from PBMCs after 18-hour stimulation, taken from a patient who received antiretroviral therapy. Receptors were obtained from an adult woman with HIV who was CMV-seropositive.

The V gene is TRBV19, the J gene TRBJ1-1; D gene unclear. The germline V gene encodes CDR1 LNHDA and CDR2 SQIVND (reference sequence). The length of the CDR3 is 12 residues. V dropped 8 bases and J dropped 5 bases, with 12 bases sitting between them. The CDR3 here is CASSWGGTEAFF. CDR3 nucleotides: TGTGCCAGTTCCTGGGGAGGAACTGAAGCTTTCTTT.

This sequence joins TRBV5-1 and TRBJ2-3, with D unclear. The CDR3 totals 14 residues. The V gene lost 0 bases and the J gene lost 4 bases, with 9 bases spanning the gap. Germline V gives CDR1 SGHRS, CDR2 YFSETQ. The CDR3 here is CASSLGRSPDTQYF. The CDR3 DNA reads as TGCGCCAGCAGCTTGGGGCGGTCCCCAGATACGCAGTATTTT.

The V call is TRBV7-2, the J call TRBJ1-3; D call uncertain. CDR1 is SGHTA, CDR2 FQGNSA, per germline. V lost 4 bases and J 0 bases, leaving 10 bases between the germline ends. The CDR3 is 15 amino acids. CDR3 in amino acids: CASSSQIISGNTIYF. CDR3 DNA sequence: TGTGCCAGCAGCTCACAGATCATCTCTGGAAACACCATATATTTT.

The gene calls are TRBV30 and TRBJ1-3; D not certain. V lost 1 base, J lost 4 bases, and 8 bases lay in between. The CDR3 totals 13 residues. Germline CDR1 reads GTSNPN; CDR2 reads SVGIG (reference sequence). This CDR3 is CAWSEVGGNTIYF. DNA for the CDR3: TGTGCCTGGAGTGAAGTGGGGGGAAACACCATATATTTT.

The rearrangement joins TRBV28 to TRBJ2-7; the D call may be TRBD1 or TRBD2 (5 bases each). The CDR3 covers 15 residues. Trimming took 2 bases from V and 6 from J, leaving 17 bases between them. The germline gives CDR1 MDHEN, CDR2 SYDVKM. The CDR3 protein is CASSLPGTGLGEQYF. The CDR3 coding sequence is TGTGCCAGCAGTTTACCGGGGACGGGGCTCGGCGAGCAGTACTTC.

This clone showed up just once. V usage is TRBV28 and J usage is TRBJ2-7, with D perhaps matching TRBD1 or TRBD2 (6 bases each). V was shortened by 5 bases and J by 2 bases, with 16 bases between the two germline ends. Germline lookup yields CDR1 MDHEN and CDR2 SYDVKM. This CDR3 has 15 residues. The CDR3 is CASSRWGAGTYEQYF. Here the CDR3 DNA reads TGTGCCAGCAGTCGGTGGGGGGCAGGGACCTACGAGCAGTACTTC.

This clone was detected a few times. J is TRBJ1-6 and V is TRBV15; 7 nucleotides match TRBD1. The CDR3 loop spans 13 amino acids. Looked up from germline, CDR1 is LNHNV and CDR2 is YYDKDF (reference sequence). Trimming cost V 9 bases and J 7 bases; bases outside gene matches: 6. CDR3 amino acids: CATQTGQNSPLHF. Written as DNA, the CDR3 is TGTGCCACACAGACAGGGCAAAATTCACCCCTCCACTTT.

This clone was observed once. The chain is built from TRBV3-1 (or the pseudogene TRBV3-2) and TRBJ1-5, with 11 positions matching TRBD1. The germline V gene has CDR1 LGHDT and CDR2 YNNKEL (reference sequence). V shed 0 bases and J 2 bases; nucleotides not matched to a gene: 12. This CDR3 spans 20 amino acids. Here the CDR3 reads CASSQERVLLGQGGNQPQHF. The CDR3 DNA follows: TGTGCCAGCAGCCAAGAAAGAGTCCTTTTGGGACAGGGGGGCAATCAGCCCCAGCATTTT.

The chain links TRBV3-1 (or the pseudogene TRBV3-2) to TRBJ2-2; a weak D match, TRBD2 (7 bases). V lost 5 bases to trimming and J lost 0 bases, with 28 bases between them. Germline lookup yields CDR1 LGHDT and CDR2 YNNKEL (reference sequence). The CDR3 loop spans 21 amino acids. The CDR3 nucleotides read TGTGCCAGCAGCGACAAGGGGGGGACCAACAATATACTCGCGAACACCGGGGAGCTGTTTTTT. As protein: CASSDKGGTNNILANTGELFF.

CDR3 sequence (DNA): TGTGCCAGCAGCACGGGACTAGCTAGAGAGACCCAGTACTTC. Residues: CASSTGLARETQYF. The chain carries TRBV11-2 and TRBJ2-5, with 9 bases aligning to TRBD2. V was pared by 5 bases and J by 4 bases, with 5 bases of the junction left unmatched. This CDR3 is built from 14 residues. Germline loops: CDR1 SGHAT, CDR2 FQNNGV.

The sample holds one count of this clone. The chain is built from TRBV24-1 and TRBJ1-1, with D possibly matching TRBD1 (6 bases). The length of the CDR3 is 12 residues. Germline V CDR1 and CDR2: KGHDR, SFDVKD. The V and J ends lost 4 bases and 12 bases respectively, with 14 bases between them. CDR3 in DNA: TGTGCCACCAGTGACAAAGACAGGAGCCCTTTCTTT. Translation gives CATSDKDRSPFF.

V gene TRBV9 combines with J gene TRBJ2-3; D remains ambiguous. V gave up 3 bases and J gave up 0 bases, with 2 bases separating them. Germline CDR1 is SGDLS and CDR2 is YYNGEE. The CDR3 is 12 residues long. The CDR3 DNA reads TGTGCCAGCAGCGCGAGCACAGATACGCAGTATTTT. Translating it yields CASSASTDTQYF.

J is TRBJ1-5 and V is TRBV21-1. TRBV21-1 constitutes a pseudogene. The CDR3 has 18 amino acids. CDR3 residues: CASSANPTGFVGVEPQHF. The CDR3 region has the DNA TGTGCCAGCAGTGCAAACCCGACGGGTTTTGTTGGAGTGGAGCCCCAGCATTTT.